A selection of T cell receptor beta chains follows, all from one sample in a study of OX40 agonist ivuxolimab in advanced cancers. The repertoire was sequenced with immunoSEQ multiplex PCR; TCRdb's copy has only in-frame clones and lacks some. Of 75,000 to 80,000 clones in the sample, about four fifths were seen once. The source was CD4+ or CD8+ T cells sorted from blood, collected in a trial of the OX40 agonist ivuxolimab. Receptors originate from an adult with an advanced solid tumor such as melanoma, head and neck, liver or kidney cancer. The conserved cysteine and the conserved F or W are not part of the CDR3 here.

J gene: TRBJ2-1; V gene: TRBV7-8; CDR3 protein: ASILRDTLGNEQF
J gene: TRBJ1-3; V gene: TRBV7-2; CDR3 protein: ASTPPPGNTIY
J gene: TRBJ1-1; V gene: TRBV7-6; CDR3 protein: ASSSSGYTEAF
J gene: TRBJ1-1; V gene: TRBV18; CDR3 protein: ASSPRGQGMNTEAF
J gene: TRBJ2-1; V gene: TRBV7-3; CDR3 protein: ASSYGTRNEQF
J gene: TRBJ2-4; V gene: TRBV30; CDR3 protein: AWSVGTLAKNIQY
J gene: TRBJ2-7; V gene: TRBV7-2; CDR3 protein: ASSPYPASGRSEQY
J gene: TRBJ1-6; V gene: TRBV30; CDR3 protein: AWSVPGSNSPLH
J gene: TRBJ1-1; V gene: TRBV29-1; CDR3 protein: SVQGARGTEAF
J gene: TRBJ1-1; V gene: TRBV11-3; CDR3 protein: ASSLVRTEAF
J gene: TRBJ2-2; V gene: TRBV25-1; CDR3 protein: ASSEYGTGGTGELF
J gene: TRBJ2-4; V gene: TRBV9; CDR3 protein: ASSGGLGRESIQY
J gene: TRBJ1-1; V gene: TRBV30; CDR3 protein: ACTPGLNTEAF
J gene: TRBJ2-2; V gene: TRBV5-1; CDR3 protein: ASSLIAGGAGELF
J gene: TRBJ1-6; V gene: TRBV5-4; CDR3 protein: ASSLVGRSSYNSPLH
J gene: TRBJ1-1; V gene: TRBV15; CDR3 protein: ATSTPLKGSETF
J gene: TRBJ2-3; V gene: TRBV7-8; CDR3 protein: ASNSGTGGSDTQY
J gene: TRBJ2-1; V gene: TRBV19; CDR3 protein: ASGGQGAWHEQF
J gene: TRBJ1-2; V gene: TRBV6-5; CDR3 protein: ASSYSRTGEGYGYT
J gene: TRBJ1-2; V gene: TRBV6-5; CDR3 protein: ASSYSGHYGYT
J gene: TRBJ1-2; V gene: TRBV7-2; CDR3 protein: ASSPGPYGYT
J gene: TRBJ1-1; V gene: TRBV18; CDR3 protein: ASSPALGGGITEAF
J gene: TRBJ1-2; V gene: TRBV28; CDR3 protein: ASSLTGTGGRSYT
J gene: TRBJ2-1; V gene: TRBV27; CDR3 protein: ASSPRTGWGDNEQF
J gene: TRBJ1-5; V gene: TRBV30; CDR3 protein: AWARDSEQPQH
J gene: TRBJ1-6; V gene: TRBV6-1; CDR3 protein: ASSDGTGYSPLH
J gene: TRBJ1-3; V gene: TRBV6-5; CDR3 protein: TSSYSYAGRADTIY
J gene: TRBJ1-1; V gene: TRBV11-2; CDR3 protein: ASSFGMTEAF
J gene: TRBJ1-2; V gene: TRBV5-1; CDR3 protein: ASSKNRGSYGYT
J gene: TRBJ2-6; V gene: TRBV7-2; CDR3 protein: ASSLYGLTSGANVLT
J gene: TRBJ2-5; V gene: TRBV18; CDR3 protein: ASSSITEETQY
J gene: TRBJ2-7; V gene: TRBV6-5; CDR3 protein: ASSSGQGSYEQY
J gene: TRBJ2-3; V gene: TRBV12-5; CDR3 protein: ASGLRQGATDTQY
J gene: TRBJ2-2; V gene: TRBV18; CDR3 protein: ASSPPTSGGSGELF
J gene: TRBJ2-2; V gene: TRBV11-2; CDR3 protein: ASSFSWTNTGELF
J gene: TRBJ2-7; V gene: TRBV7-2; CDR3 protein: ASSVSGTSGSYEQY